Given below is one T cell receptor beta chain in context. The junction departs from the called germline gene at one end, perhaps through a read error. The sample originates from a study of regulatory T cells in long-lasting Graves disease. As to time point: newly diagnosed GD, antithyroid drugs for less than 3 months. PBMCs provided the RNA from which the TCR library was made. Graves' disease was diagnosed by American Thyroid Association guidelines. For TCR beta, libraries came from iRepertoire HTBI primers and Arm-PCR of CDR3 regions. TCRdb re-called the multiplex PCR reads through MiXCR, storing one row per CDR3 protein. Here the sample spans approximately 560,000 distinct CDR3 sequences, around 16% being singletons. This sample was also put to use in a study of T cells in Graves' hyperthyroidism and ophthalmopathy. That investigation notes: Peripheral blood also featured most of the thyroid clonotypes expanded above 0.001. In validation, the model predicted ophthalmopathy. These predictions came a median roughly six months before onset.

Sequenced here: peripheral blood mononuclear cells (PBMCs), sampled at new diagnosis, from a patient treated with antithyroid drugs. The receptor's source is a man between 18 and 35 years old with Graves disease.

The CDR3 nucleotides are TGCGCCAGCAGCCGGAGCGGAGAGCAGCTCTTC. It encodes CASSRSGEQLF. This chain uses TRBV4-1 with TRBJ2-1; D possibly corresponds to TRBD2 (5 bases). Germline CDR1 and CDR2: MGHRA and YSYEKL. The CDR3 is 11 residues long.